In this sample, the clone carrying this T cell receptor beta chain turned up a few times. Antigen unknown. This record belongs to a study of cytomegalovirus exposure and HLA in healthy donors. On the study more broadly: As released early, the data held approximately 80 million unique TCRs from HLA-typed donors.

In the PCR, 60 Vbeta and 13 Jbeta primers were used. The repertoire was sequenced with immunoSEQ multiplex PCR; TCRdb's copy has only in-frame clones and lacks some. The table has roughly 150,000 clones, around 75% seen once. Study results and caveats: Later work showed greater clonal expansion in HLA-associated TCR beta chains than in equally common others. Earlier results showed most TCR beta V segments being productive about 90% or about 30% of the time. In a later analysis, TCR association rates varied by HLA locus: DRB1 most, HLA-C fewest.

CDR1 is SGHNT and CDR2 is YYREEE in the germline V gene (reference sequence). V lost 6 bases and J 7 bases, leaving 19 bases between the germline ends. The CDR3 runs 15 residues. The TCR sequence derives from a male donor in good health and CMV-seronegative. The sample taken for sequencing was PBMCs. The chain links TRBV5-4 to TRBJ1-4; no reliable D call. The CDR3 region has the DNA TGTGCCAGCATGCCCGGTCCTCTAACGGGTGAAAAACTGTTTTTT. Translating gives CASMPGPLTGEKLFF.